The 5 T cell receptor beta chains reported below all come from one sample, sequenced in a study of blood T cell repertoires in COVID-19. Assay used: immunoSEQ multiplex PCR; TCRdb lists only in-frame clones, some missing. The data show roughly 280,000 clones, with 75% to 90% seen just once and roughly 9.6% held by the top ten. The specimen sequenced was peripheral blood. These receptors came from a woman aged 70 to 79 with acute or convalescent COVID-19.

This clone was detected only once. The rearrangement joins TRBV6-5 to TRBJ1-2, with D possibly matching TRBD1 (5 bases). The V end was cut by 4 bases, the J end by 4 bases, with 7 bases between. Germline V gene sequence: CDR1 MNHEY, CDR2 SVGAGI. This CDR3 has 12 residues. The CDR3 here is CASSFQGYGYTF. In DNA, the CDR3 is TGTGCCAGCAGTTTTCAGGGCTATGGCTACACCTTC.

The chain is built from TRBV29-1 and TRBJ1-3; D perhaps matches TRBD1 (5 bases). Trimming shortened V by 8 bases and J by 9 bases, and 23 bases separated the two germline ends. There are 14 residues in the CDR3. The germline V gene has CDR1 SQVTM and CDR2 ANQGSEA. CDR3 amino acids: CSIAPAAGQGTIYF. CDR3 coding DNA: TGCAGCATCGCCCCCGCTGCAGGGCAAGGCACCATATATTTT.

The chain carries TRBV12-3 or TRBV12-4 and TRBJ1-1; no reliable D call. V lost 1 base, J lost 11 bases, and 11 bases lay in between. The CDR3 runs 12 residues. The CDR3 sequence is CASSLDGVVAFF. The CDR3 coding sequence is TGTGCCAGCAGTTTAGACGGGGTGGTTGCTTTCTTT.

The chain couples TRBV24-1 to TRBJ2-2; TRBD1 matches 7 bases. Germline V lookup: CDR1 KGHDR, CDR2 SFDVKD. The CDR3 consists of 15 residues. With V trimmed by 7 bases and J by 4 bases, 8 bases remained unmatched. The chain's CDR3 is CATSRQGGGTGELFF. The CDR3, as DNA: TGTGCCACCAGCCGACAGGGTGGGGGCACCGGGGAGCTGTTTTTT.

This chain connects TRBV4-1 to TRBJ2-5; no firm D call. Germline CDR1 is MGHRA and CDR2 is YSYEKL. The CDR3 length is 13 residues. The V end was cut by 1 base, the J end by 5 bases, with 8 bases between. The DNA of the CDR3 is TGCGCCAGCAGCCAAGGGCCCGTGGAGACCCAGTACTTC. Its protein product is CASSQGPVETQYF.